The source of this T cell receptor (beta chain) is a study of T-cell memory formation after mild COVID-19. The study's findings and limits: Among clones peaking at day 37 in the second wave, SARS-CoV-2 specificity remained unconfirmed.

TCR alpha and TCR beta cDNA libraries carrying sample barcodes and UMIs were produced by 5'RACE using constant-segment primers. TCRdb re-called the 5' RACE reads with MiXCR, one entry per CDR3 protein. This sample has roughly 560,000 distinct CDR3 sequences, with roughly 22% found just once. In this sample, this clonotype turned up a few times. Its antigen remains unknown. Sequenced material: PBMCs or a T cell subset sorted from them (not recorded which). The TCR sequence derives from an adult woman who had mild COVID-19 (a few samples of this study predate the infection). Cell type and time point are not known.

CDR3 in amino acids: CASSVGPGQTNSPLHF. The CDR3 coding sequence is TGTGCCAGCAGCGTCGGACCGGGACAGACTAATTCACCCCTCCACTTT. The chain recombines TRBV9 with TRBJ1-6; 7 bases map to TRBD1. Germline CDR1 is SGDLS and CDR2 is YYNGEE. The CDR3 has 16 residues. With 2 bases clipped from V and 6 bases from J, the junction kept 8 bases outside the gene matches.